These 21 T cell receptor beta chains were all obtained from the same sample, sequenced in a study of T and B cells in COVID-19 patients. TRB rearrangements were amplified by multiplex PCR with BIOMED2 TRB-A/B primers. TCRdb recomputed calls from the multiplex PCR reads with MiXCR, one row per CDR3 protein. The sample lists more than 3,500 distinct CDR3 sequences, 23% occurring once. Blood genomic DNA input for TRB amplification was about 240-550 ng. Specimen: blood. The origin of the receptors is a human donor with active COVID-19.

This clonotype was counted a few times. V and J are TRBV5-1 and TRBJ1-1; D is perhaps TRBD1 (5 bases). The CDR3 runs to 14 residues. The germline V and J ends were trimmed by 2 bases and 5 bases, with 13 bases remaining between them. Germline-derived CDR1 and CDR2 are SGHRS and YFSETQ. DNA for the CDR3: TGCGCCAGCAGCTTCGGGGGGGAGGGTACTGAAGCTTTCTTT. Translated, it gives CASSFGGEGTEAFF. Looking up the rest from reference TRBV5-1 and TRBJ1-1 gives the full variable domain: KAGVTQTPRYLIKTRGQQVTLSCSPISGHRSVSWYQQTPGQGLQFLFEYFSETQRNKGNFPGRFSGRQFSNSRSEMNVSTLELGDSALYLCASSFGGEGTEAFFGQGTRLTVV.

The rearrangement links TRBV6-2 or TRBV6-3 to TRBJ1-2; tentatively, D is TRBD1 (5 bases). Trimming took off 5 bases at V and 5 bases at J, with 15 bases between the two ends. In germline, CDR1 is MNHEY, CDR2 SVGEGT. The CDR3 runs to 14 residues. The CDR3 here is CASSHPGTAYGYTF. The CDR3 bases are TGTGCCAGCAGTCATCCCGGGACGGCGTATGGCTACACCTTC.

This clonotype is labeled medium-sized (0.01 to 0.1%). The rearrangement uses TRBV6-5 and TRBJ2-2; the match to TRBD2 covers 10 bases. The CDR3 sequence is 17 residues long. The trim removed 0 bases at V and 2 bases at J, leaving 3 bases unmatched. CDR1 and CDR2 (germline): MNHEY, SVGAGI. CDR3 in DNA: TGTGCCAGCAGTTACTCAAGCGGGGGGGCCAACACCGGGGAGCTGTTTTTT. It translates to CASSYSSGGANTGELFF.

The chain is built from TRBV7-2 and TRBJ1-5; 9 positions match TRBD1. The CDR3 is 14 residues long. Trimming at V came to 5 bases and at J to 4 bases, leaving 3 bases not matched to a gene. CDR1 SGHTA and CDR2 FQGNSA come from the germline V gene. The CDR3: CASSLDRGNQPQHF. CDR3 coding DNA: TGTGCCAGCAGCCTAGACAGGGGGAATCAGCCCCAGCATTTT.

Sample share makes this clonotype large. The chain uses TRBV18 and TRBJ2-7; the match to TRBD1 covers 8 bases. V was clipped by 3 bases and J by 2 bases; unmatched bases: 0. The CDR3 is made up of 13 amino acids. CDR1 KGHSH and CDR2 LQKENI come from the germline V gene. CDR3 nucleotides: TGTGCCAGCTCACCGGACAGGGCCTACGAGCAGTACTTC. This sequence encodes CASSPDRAYEQYF.

A few counts support this clonotype. This chain uses TRBV24-1 with TRBJ2-5; perhaps D is TRBD1 or TRBD2 (5 bases each). The CDR3 totals 13 residues. V was pared by 5 bases and J by 4 bases, with 10 bases between. Germline values: CDR1 KGHDR, CDR2 SFDVKD. In DNA, the CDR3 is TGTGCCACCAGTGCGCCAGGGAGAGAGACCCAGTACTTC. It codes for CATSAPGRETQYF.

This clonotype was counted many times. The chain has TRBV7-6 and TRBJ2-5, with D unclear. Between the trimmed V and J ends, which lost 2 bases and 5 bases, there was a span of 15 bases. This CDR3 region has 15 residues. The germline V gene encodes CDR1 SGHVS and CDR2 FNYEAQ. As DNA, the CDR3 is TGTGCCAGCAGCTTAACCCCGAGCCGAGTGGAGACCCAGTACTTC. This translates into CASSLTPSRVETQYF. Looking up the rest from reference TRBV7-6 and TRBJ2-5 gives the full variable domain: GAGVSQSPRYKVTKRGQDVALRCDPISGHVSLYWYRQALGQGPEFLTYFNYEAQQDKSGLPNDRFSAERPEGSISTLTIQRTEQRDSAMYRCASSLTPSRVETQYFGPGTRLLVL.

V is TRBV19 and J is TRBJ2-1, with TRBD2 matching 7 bases. The length of the CDR3 is 16 residues. J gave up 9 bases and V 5 bases, and 16 bases lay outside the gene matches. CDR1 and CDR2 (germline): LNHDA, SQIVND (reference sequence). The CDR3 loop reads CASSFRGGSRPGEQFF. Written as DNA, the CDR3 is TGTGCCAGTAGTTTCCGGGGCGGGAGCCGCCCGGGTGAGCAGTTCTTC.

This clonotype is labeled medium-sized. V usage is TRBV6-5 and J usage is TRBJ2-4; tentatively, D is TRBD2 (6 bases). Germline CDR1 is MNHEY and CDR2 is SVGAGI. The CDR3 runs 15 residues. Trimming took 0 bases from V and 8 from J, leaving 14 bases between them. The CDR3 coding sequence is TGTGCCAGCAGTTACTCGACTAGTGGGTCAGACATTCAGTACTTC. This translates into CASSYSTSGSDIQYF.

By share, this clonotype counts as medium-sized (0.01 to 0.1%). V is TRBV11-3 and J is TRBJ2-5, with 12 positions matching TRBD2. Germline loops: CDR1 SGHNT, CDR2 YENEEA. The CDR3 loop spans 18 amino acids. Trimming removed 0 bases from V and 4 bases from J; junction bases left unmatched: 9. CDR3 loop: CASSLDLAGGPWGETQYF. CDR3 nucleotides: TGTGCCAGCAGCTTAGATCTAGCGGGGGGGCCCTGGGGAGAGACCCAGTACTTC.

By sample share, this clonotype is medium-sized. V usage is TRBV7-6 and J usage is TRBJ2-1, with D maybe TRBD2 (5 bases). V lost 4 bases, J lost 6 bases, and 10 bases lay in between. This CDR3 comprises 13 residues. Germline V gives CDR1 SGHVS, CDR2 FNYEAQ. The CDR3 spells CASSSGEFNEQFF. The DNA for the CDR3 is TGTGCCAGCAGCTCCGGGGAGTTCAATGAGCAGTTCTTC.

This clonotype occurred a few times. The J gene is TRBJ2-3, the V gene TRBV20-1; D is perhaps TRBD1 (7 bases). The V and J ends lost 2 bases and 8 bases respectively, with 14 bases between them. The CDR3 spans 13 residues. Germline V lookup: CDR1 DFQATT, CDR2 SNEGSKA (reference sequence). The CDR3 protein is CSARKRGRGTQYF. For the CDR3, the DNA is TGCAGTGCTAGAAAGAGGGGGCGGGGTACGCAGTATTTT.

The chain links TRBV7-9 to TRBJ1-3, with no clear D. The CDR3 spans 14 residues. Germline V gene sequence: CDR1 SEHNR, CDR2 FQNEAQ (reference sequence). Trimming stripped 8 bases from V and 0 bases from J, with 11 bases between. The CDR3, as DNA: TGTGCCAGCCAAGCGCAGCCCTCTGGAAACACCATATATTTT. Encoded protein: CASQAQPSGNTIYF.

The sample holds many counts of this clonotype. The chain recombines TRBV11-3 with TRBJ2-3, with D possibly being TRBD1 (5 bases). Germline-derived CDR1 and CDR2 are SGHNT and YENEEA. The V and J ends lost 3 bases and 1 base respectively, with 11 bases between them. The CDR3 length is 15 residues. CDR3 sequence: CASSFRATRTDTQYF. The CDR3 DNA is TGTGCCAGCAGCTTCAGGGCCACCCGCACAGATACGCAGTATTTT.

With regard to this clonotype: A much larger clonotype is one base distant, so this may be a read error. Written as DNA, the CDR3 is TGTGCCAGCAAAGCCCGGGCCCTCGGGATTCAGCCCCAGCATTTT. Protein product: CASKARALGIQPQHF. The chain combines TRBV6-5 with TRBJ1-5; D remains ambiguous. The CDR3 spans 15 residues. V lost 7 bases and J 6 bases, leaving 19 bases between the germline ends. The germline V gene has CDR1 MNHEY and CDR2 SVGAGI.

The chain employs TRBV19 and TRBJ1-6; TRBD1 matches at 8 bases. The germline V gene has CDR1 LNHDA and CDR2 SQIVND (reference sequence). The CDR3 contains 12 residues. The J segment lost 9 bases and the V segment lost 6 bases, leaving 1 base of the junction unmatched. DNA of the CDR3: TGTGCCAGTAGCGGACAGGGTTCACCCCTCCACTTT. Encoded protein: CASSGQGSPLHF.

V gene TRBV19 combines with J gene TRBJ2-5; TRBD2 aligns across 15 bases. Trimming took 6 bases from V and 0 from J; bases not matched to a gene: 8. This CDR3 is built from 18 residues. Germline loops: CDR1 LNHDA, CDR2 SQIVND (reference sequence). The CDR3 coding sequence is TGTGCCAGTAGCTTCGGGACTAGCGGGGGGTCGGACCAAGAGACCCAGTACTTC. Protein sequence: CASSFGTSGGSDQETQYF.

In this sample, this clonotype turned up a few times. The chain uses TRBV5-1 and TRBJ1-1; 7 positions agree with TRBD1. The CDR3 has 14 residues. Per germline, CDR1 SGHRS and CDR2 YFSETQ. The J segment lost 5 bases and the V segment lost 7 bases, leaving 11 bases of the junction unmatched. The CDR3 DNA follows: TGCGCCAGCTCGACACCAGGGGGAGGAACTGAAGCTTTCTTT. Translated, it gives CASSTPGGGTEAFF.

This clonotype was seen only a few times. The chain recombines TRBV11-3 with TRBJ2-1, with TRBD2 identical over 16 bases. In germline, CDR1 is SGHNT, CDR2 YENEEA. The CDR3 consists of 18 residues. Losses at the gene ends were 3 bases for V and 5 bases for J; bases not matched to a gene: 7. As DNA, the CDR3 is TGTGCCAGCAGCTTTCGGGGACTAGCGGGGGGGCGGGACAATGAGCAGTTCTTC. The encoded protein is CASSFRGLAGGRDNEQFF.

The rearrangement links TRBV5-8 to TRBJ2-6; 11 bases fit TRBD1. The CDR3 extends over 18 amino acids. Germline loops: CDR1 SGHTS, CDR2 YDEGEE. V shed 3 bases and J 3 bases; nucleotides not matched to a gene: 8. The CDR3 DNA is TGTGCCAGCAGCTCCGGGACAGGGGGATTCGGTGGGGCCAACGTCCTGACTTTC. It is translated as CASSSGTGGFGGANVLTF. Filled out from reference TRBV5-8 and TRBJ2-6, the complete variable domain reads EAGVTQSPTHLIKTRGQQATLRCSPISGHTSVYWYQQALGLGLQFLLWYDEGEERNRGNFPPRFSGRQFPNYSSELNVNALELEDSALYLCASSSGTGGFGGANVLTFGAGSRLTVL.

This clonotype is termed medium-sized. The V gene is TRBV5-4, the J gene TRBJ2-2; D remains unclear. CDR1 and CDR2 from the germline V gene are SGHNT and YYREEE (reference sequence). This CDR3 is built from 19 residues. V was pared by 0 bases and J by 0 bases, with 18 bases between. This CDR3 is CASSLANGWTAANTGELFF. CDR3 nucleotides: TGTGCCAGCAGCTTGGCCAACGGGTGGACCGCTGCGAACACCGGGGAGCTGTTTTTT.